Following are 32 T cell receptor beta chains from one sample sequenced in a study of shared clonotypes between healthy human individuals. The naive CD8 population came from CD45RO-negative cells selected for CCR7, without terminally differentiated effector memory CD45RA+ cells. The method was immunoSEQ multiplex PCR; TCRdb's version includes in-frame clones alone and lacks a portion of them. The table lists 550,000 to 650,000 clones, about 95% of them singletons. The sequenced material came from naive CD8+ T cells sorted from blood. Receptors originate from a woman between 25 and 40 years old in good health.

The V call is TRBV6-6, the J call TRBJ1-2, with D perhaps TRBD1 (6 bases). V gave up 7 bases and J gave up 6 bases, with 15 bases separating them. This CDR3 is built from 13 residues. Per germline, CDR1 MNHNY and CDR2 SVGAGI (reference sequence). DNA for the CDR3: TGTGCCAGCACCCATGGAGGGGGAGATGGCTACACCTTC. As protein: CASTHGGGDGYTF.

The rearrangement uses TRBV27 and TRBJ2-7, with 8 bases that match TRBD2. Trimming at V came to 6 bases and at J to 4 bases, leaving 14 bases not matched to a gene. CDR3 length: 16 residues. CDR1 and CDR2 (germline): MNHEY, SMNVEV (reference sequence). The CDR3 protein is CASSLGVAGISYEQYF. The CDR3 nucleotides are TGTGCCAGCAGCCTCGGGGTAGCGGGAATTTCGTACGAGCAGTACTTC.

The chain joins TRBV27 to TRBJ2-7, with 12 bases fitting TRBD2. Losses at the gene ends were 5 bases for V and 6 bases for J; bases not matched to a gene: 11. Germline assignment: CDR1 MNHEY and CDR2 SMNVEV (reference sequence). CDR3 length: 16 amino acids. Written as DNA, the CDR3 is TGTGCCAGCAGTCCGTCTAGCGGGAGGGCCCCGCTCGAGCAGTACTTC. This sequence encodes CASSPSSGRAPLEQYF.

The V gene is TRBV6-4, the J gene TRBJ1-5; D call uncertain. The length of the CDR3 is 15 residues. CDR1 and CDR2 (germline): MRHNA, SNTAGT. Trimming shortened V by 8 bases and J by 6 bases, and 20 bases separated the two germline ends. The CDR3 DNA reads TGTGCCAGCCATGACCACGAGGAAGTAGGTCAGCCCCAGCATTTT. Amino acid sequence: CASHDHEEVGQPQHF.

The V call is TRBV5-4, the J call TRBJ2-7; TRBD2 matches 8 bases. CDR3 length equals 14 residues. Germline CDR1 SGHNT, CDR2 YYREEE (reference sequence). The V and J ends lost 4 bases and 3 bases, in that order; junction bases with no gene match: 6. CDR3 residues: CASSQAGTSYEQYF. The CDR3, as DNA: TGTGCCAGCAGCCAAGCCGGGACTAGCTACGAGCAGTACTTC.

The CDR3 loop reads CASSPGQLYEQYF. The CDR3 DNA follows: TGCGCCAGCAGCCCTGGACAGCTTTACGAGCAGTACTTC. The chain recombines TRBV4-1 with TRBJ2-5; D may be TRBD1 (6 bases). Near its end, the DNA agrees better with TRBJ2-7, so the J call may be wrong. CDR3 size: 13 residues. Per germline, CDR1 MGHRA and CDR2 YSYEKL.

The gene calls are TRBV2 and TRBJ2-7; 11 nucleotides line up with TRBD1. The CDR3 extends over 13 amino acids. The V segment lost 9 bases and the J segment 3 bases; nucleotides outside the gene matches: 4. CDR1 SNHLY and CDR2 FYNNEI come from the germline V gene. The CDR3 sequence is CASRGTGGYEQYF. CDR3 DNA sequence: TGTGCCAGTCGGGGGACAGGGGGCTACGAGCAGTACTTC.

The chain uses TRBV4-2 and TRBJ2-7, with D perhaps matching TRBD1 (6 bases). Germline assignment: CDR1 LGHNA and CDR2 YNFKEQ. Trimming stripped 4 bases from V and 3 bases from J, with 19 bases between. The CDR3 has 16 residues. The DNA of the CDR3 is TGTGCCAGCAGCCCTCTAGACAGGACCCGGGACTACGAGCAGTACTTC. Amino acids: CASSPLDRTRDYEQYF.

The chain has TRBV27 and TRBJ2-5; D uncertain. The CDR3 consists of 11 residues. The germline V gene has CDR1 MNHEY and CDR2 SMNVEV (reference sequence). V gave up 3 bases and J gave up 11 bases, with 10 bases separating them. The CDR3 region is CASSLGEEQYF. CDR3 sequence (DNA): TGTGCCAGCAGTTTGGGTGAAGAGCAGTACTTC.

The chain carries TRBV7-2 and TRBJ2-7, with 12 positions matching TRBD2. Trimming took 7 bases from V and 1 from J; bases not matched to a gene: 5. Germline V gene data show CDR1 as SGHTA and CDR2 as FQGNSA. This CDR3 is 15 amino acids long. CDR3: CASTVTSGSSYEQYF. DNA of the CDR3: TGTGCCAGCACCGTGACTAGCGGGAGTTCCTACGAGCAGTACTTC.

The rearrangement joins TRBV2 to TRBJ2-7; 7 bases align to TRBD2. The germline CDR1 and CDR2 sequences are SNHLY and FYNNEI. V gave up 3 bases and J gave up 3 bases; unmatched junction bases: 14. The CDR3 has 17 residues. The CDR3 region is CASSDYQGSAGIYEQYF. Written as DNA, the CDR3 is TGTGCCAGCAGTGACTACCAGGGTTCAGCGGGAATCTACGAGCAGTACTTC.

The rearrangement uses TRBV27 and TRBJ2-7; 7 bases are a match to TRBD2. The CDR3 runs to 14 residues. J gave up 2 bases and V 5 bases, and 6 bases lay outside the gene matches. The V gene's germline CDR1 is MNHEY and CDR2 SMNVEV (reference sequence). The CDR3 DNA sequence: TGTGCCAGCAGTCCTAGCGGCTATACCTACGAGCAGTACTTC. This gives the protein CASSPSGYTYEQYF.

The gene calls are TRBV10-1 and TRBJ2-1; perhaps TRBD2 as D (5 bases). Germline lookup yields CDR1 WNHNN and CDR2 SYGVQD (reference sequence). The CDR3 has 13 amino acids. V was clipped by 3 bases and J by 4 bases, with 7 bases between them. The CDR3: CASSDRGYNEQFF. CDR3 nucleotide sequence: TGCGCCAGCAGTGATCGGGGTTACAATGAGCAGTTCTTC.

This chain's CDR3 is CASSQTSGLGFEKLFF. In DNA form, the CDR3 reads TGCGCCAGCAGCCAGACCTCAGGGCTAGGGTTTGAAAAACTGTTTTTT. The gene calls are TRBV4-1 and TRBJ1-4; maybe TRBD1 (5 bases). The CDR3 covers 16 residues. V lost 3 bases to trimming and J lost 7 bases, with 18 bases between them. From germline, CDR1 is MGHRA and CDR2 YSYEKL.

The chain employs TRBV6-4 and TRBJ2-1; possibly TRBD2 for D (6 bases). CDR1 and CDR2 (germline): MRHNA, SNTAGT. This CDR3 has 15 amino acids. Deletions cut 1 base from V and 0 bases from J, with 7 bases between. The CDR3 DNA reads TGTGCCAGCAGTGACTTTAGCGGCTCCTACAATGAGCAGTTCTTC. Its protein product is CASSDFSGSYNEQFF.

The chain employs TRBV5-4 and TRBJ2-1; D possibly corresponds to TRBD1 (6 bases). Germline CDR1 reads SGHNT; CDR2 reads YYREEE (reference sequence). The CDR3 has 15 residues. The V end lost 2 bases, the J end lost 6 bases, and 15 bases lay between the germline ends. The CDR3 DNA reads TGTGCCAGCAGCTTATCTCAGGGGCTCAGCAATGAGCAGTTCTTC. It specifies CASSLSQGLSNEQFF. The entire variable domain, with the rest obtained from reference TRBV5-4 and TRBJ2-1, is as follows: ETGVTQSPTHLIKTRGQQVTLRCSSQSGHNTVSWYQQALGQGPQFIFQYYREEENGRGNFPPRFSGLQFPNYSSELNVNALELDDSALYLCASSLSQGLSNEQFFGPGTRLTVL.

V and J are TRBV5-6 and TRBJ2-5; perhaps TRBD2 as D (5 bases). Germline CDR1 is SGHDT and CDR2 is YYEEEE. The V gene lost 7 bases and the J gene lost 3 bases, with 19 bases spanning the gap. This CDR3 is built from 15 residues. The CDR3 spells CASAISGMGKETQYF. The CDR3 DNA sequence: TGTGCCAGCGCCATAAGCGGCATGGGTAAAGAGACCCAGTACTTC.

This chain uses TRBV14 with TRBJ2-7; D is perhaps TRBD1 or TRBD2 (5 bases each). In germline, CDR1 is SGHDN, CDR2 FVKESK. V was pared by 1 base and J by 6 bases, with 13 bases between. The CDR3 loop spans 14 amino acids. The CDR3 region is CASSQVLGEFEQYF. The CDR3 bases are TGTGCCAGCAGCCAAGTCCTAGGGGAGTTCGAGCAGTACTTC.

V and J are TRBV29-1 and TRBJ2-3; D tentatively reads TRBD1 or TRBD2 (5 bases each). Germline CDR1 and CDR2: SQVTM and ANQGSEA. CDR3 length: 13 amino acids. Trimming stripped 6 bases from V and 2 bases from J, with 12 bases between. DNA of the CDR3: TGCAGCGTGAGGGACCCCACCACAGATACGCAGTATTTT. Translation: CSVRDPTTDTQYF.

V usage is TRBV7-9 and J usage is TRBJ2-5; 9 bases fit TRBD2. The CDR3 has 16 amino acids. The V gene end was trimmed by 2 bases and the J gene end by 5 bases; junction bases not matched to a gene: 9. Germline-derived CDR1 and CDR2 are SEHNR and FQNEAQ (reference sequence). The CDR3 loop is CASSLRSLAGFETQYF. DNA of the CDR3: TGTGCCAGCAGCTTAAGGAGCCTAGCGGGGTTTGAGACCCAGTACTTC.

The chain joins TRBV1 to TRBJ2-1; the table's D gene call, TRBD2, was not cross checked with the DNA. TRBV1 is termed a pseudogene. The CDR3 is made up of 19 amino acids. CDR3 loop: CTSSQAPRESTSGSDEQFF. The CDR3 region has the DNA TGCACCAGCAGCCAAGCTCCGAGGGAGTCGACTAGCGGGAGCGATGAGCAGTTCTTC.

This clone was found once. This chain links TRBV27 with TRBJ2-7; D is unclear. Between the trimmed V and J ends, which lost 2 bases and 2 bases, there was a span of 10 bases. The CDR3 spans 14 residues. Germline values: CDR1 MNHEY, CDR2 SMNVEV (reference sequence). CDR3: CASSLNSAAYEQYF. CDR3 in DNA: TGTGCCAGCAGTTTAAACTCCGCGGCCTACGAGCAGTACTTC.

V gene TRBV5-6 combines with J gene TRBJ1-1, with a weak D call TRBD1 (6 bases). V shed 0 bases and J shed 3 bases, with 18 bases lying between them. The CDR3 totals 17 residues. From germline, CDR1 is SGHDT and CDR2 YYEEEE. The CDR3 DNA sequence: TGTGCCAGCAGCTTGGCCGCGCGGGGGGCGAAGGACACTGAAGCTTTCTTT. Translated: CASSLAARGAKDTEAFF.

The CDR3 protein is CASSFSGPGELFF. The CDR3 DNA sequence: TGTGCCAGCAGCTTCTCCGGGCCCGGGGAGCTGTTTTTT. V usage is TRBV5-6 and J usage is TRBJ2-2; no clear D gene. CDR1 is SGHDT, CDR2 YYEEEE, per germline. Trimming took off 2 bases at V and 6 bases at J, with 8 bases between the two ends. This CDR3 comprises 13 residues. Based on the CDR3 plus reference TRBV5-6 and TRBJ2-2, the full variable domain is DAGVTQSPTHLIKTRGQQVTLRCSPKSGHDTVSWYQQALGQGPQFIFQYYEEEERQRGNFPDRFSGHQFPNYSSELNVNALLLGDSALYLCASSFSGPGELFFGEGSRLTVL.

The rearrangement joins TRBV4-1 to TRBJ1-1, with unresolved D. The CDR3 spans 14 residues. In germline, CDR1 is MGHRA, CDR2 YSYEKL. Trimming cost V 1 base and J 8 bases, with 14 bases left between them. This CDR3 reads CASSQVGPRTEAFF. The CDR3 bases are TGCGCCAGCAGCCAAGTGGGTCCAAGGACCGAAGCTTTCTTT.

The chain recombines TRBV27 with TRBJ2-3; D may be TRBD2 (6 bases). CDR3 length: 15 amino acids. Trimming removed 6 bases from V and 0 bases from J, with 13 bases in between. Germline lookup yields CDR1 MNHEY and CDR2 SMNVEV (reference sequence). DNA for the CDR3: TGTGCCAGCAGCCCGGGGGACGCAAGCACAGATACGCAGTATTTT. This encodes CASSPGDASTDTQYF.

V usage is TRBV29-1 and J usage is TRBJ1-2; D remains ambiguous. The germline V gene has CDR1 SQVTM and CDR2 ANQGSEA. Trimming cost V 0 bases and J 13 bases, with 15 bases left between them. The length of the CDR3 is 12 residues. CDR3 nucleotides: TGCAGCGTTGAAGACCCGGGTGTAACGGGCACCTTC. Protein product: CSVEDPGVTGTF.

This rearrangement joins TRBV7-9 to TRBJ2-7; D may be TRBD2 (6 bases). Germline lookup yields CDR1 SEHNR and CDR2 FQNEAQ (reference sequence). CDR3 length: 14 amino acids. V dropped 5 bases and J dropped 1 base, with 12 bases sitting between them. The CDR3 loop is CASSDSGVSYEQYF. CDR3 in DNA: TGTGCCAGCAGCGATTCGGGGGTATCCTACGAGCAGTACTTC.

CDR3 sequence (DNA): TGTGCCAGCAATCTTCAGGGAGGAAGTTCGGGGGCTTTCTTT. Translated: CASNLQGGSSGAFF. The rearrangement links TRBV27 to TRBJ1-1; tentatively, D is TRBD1 (5 bases). CDR3 length: 14 amino acids. V was cut by 7 bases and J by 11 bases, with 23 bases left in between. The germline CDR1 and CDR2 sequences are MNHEY and SMNVEV (reference sequence).

The genes are TRBV4-1 and TRBJ2-2; D perhaps matches TRBD1 (6 bases). The length of the CDR3 is 18 residues. Deletions cut 1 base from V and 6 bases from J, with 21 bases between. Germline V lookup: CDR1 MGHRA, CDR2 YSYEKL. Written as DNA, the CDR3 is TGCGCCAGCAGCCAAGCTCTTCCGGGACACCAAACCTCCGGGGAGCTGTTTTTT. It is translated as CASSQALPGHQTSGELFF.

The V and J genes are TRBV28 and TRBJ2-7; D uncertain. The CDR3 consists of 15 residues. CDR1 is MDHEN and CDR2 is SYDVKM in the germline V gene. V shed 4 bases and J shed 3 bases, with 16 bases lying between them. For the CDR3, the DNA is TGTGCCAGCAGTTCCGGTAGGGTGGATAGCTACGAGCAGTACTTC. This sequence encodes CASSSGRVDSYEQYF.

This sequence joins TRBV30 and TRBJ2-1; 7 bases align to TRBD2. Per the germline V gene, CDR1 is GTSNPN and CDR2 is SVGIG (reference sequence). This CDR3 has 14 residues. V shed 2 bases, J shed 5 bases, and the junction held 6 bases outside the gene matches. CDR3 loop: CAWSIGLGHNEQFF. The CDR3 DNA reads TGTGCCTGGAGTATTGGACTAGGTCACAATGAGCAGTTCTTC.